This entry is about one T cell receptor (beta chain). The antigen is not known. Sample-barcoded 5' priming and a J-beta primer mix drove a second PCR of about 7 to 12 cycles. One entry per CDR3 protein results from TCRdb running MiXCR on the 5' RACE reads. Of approximately 1.5 million distinct CDR3 sequences in the sample, about 32% were seen once. Per the germline V gene, CDR1 is SGHRS and CDR2 is YFSETQ. The CDR3 runs to 17 residues. Trimming removed 4 bases from V and 5 bases from J; junction bases left unmatched: 12. This entry comes from a study of blood T cells in healthy people across ages. Regarding the study as a whole: While age rose, TCR beta diversity per million T cells dropped in a roughly linear way.

The chain recombines TRBV5-1 with TRBJ2-5; 12 positions match TRBD2. This clonotype originated in a woman aged 30 to 39 in good health. The sample consisted of blood. The CDR3, as DNA: TGCGCCAGCAGCCCACGGACTAGCGGGATCGGGCAGGAGACCCAGTACTTC. It translates to CASSPRTSGIGQETQYF.